This T cell receptor beta chain was obtained from a study of human T cells and chemical hapten exposure. Study results and caveats: TCRs above 1 in 1000 frequency did not change with DPC sensitization. Against controls, expanded TCRs gave rise to significantly more large CDR3 similarity clusters.

This clonotype was detected many times. Its antigen is undetermined. The library put unique molecular identifiers onto individual cDNA molecules. TCRdb reprocessed the RACE reads via MiXCR and lists one record per CDR3 protein. Here the sample spans some 380,000 distinct CDR3 sequences, around 5% being singletons. The germline V gene encodes CDR1 MGHDK and CDR2 SYGVNS. The CDR3 has 13 amino acids. V dropped 3 bases and J dropped 6; count of bases not matched to a gene: 4. Regarding time point: patch test 1, 2 weeks after DPC sensitization. Described treatment: therapeutic diphenylcyclopropenone sensitization with weekly scalp DPC. Donors were 18 to 70-year-old alopecia patients suitable for DPC.

The V and J genes are TRBV25-1 and TRBJ2-7; 8 nucleotides align to TRBD1. This sample comprised whole blood, obtained in connection with sensitization to the hapten diphenylcyclopropenone (DPC). The source of this sequence is a woman aged 50 to 60 with alopecia areata. Some clones in this sample may be carry-over from other donors' samples. CDR3 loop: CASSDRGQGEQYF. The CDR3 DNA follows: TGTGCCAGCAGTGACAGGGGGCAAGGCGAGCAGTACTTC.